This TCR beta chain appears in the sequencing data of a study of cytomegalovirus exposure and HLA in healthy donors. The CDR3 has 15 residues. Germline CDR1 is KGHSH and CDR2 is LQKENI. After removal of 2 bases from V and 3 bases from J, the junction contained 3 bases not matched to a gene. All the people who gave samples were healthy bone marrow donors. A multiplex PCR was run with 60 Vbeta primers and 13 Jbeta primers. Original processing notes: Later, about 80 million unique TCR beta chains were counted in an analysis, and some 11 million of them were shared. Method: immunoSEQ multiplex PCR; TCRdb's copy keeps in-frame clones and lacks some. D and trimming come from the DNA, and the V and J calls and clone size come from that table. The data show some 140,000 clones, 80% seen once. Study-wide results and caveats: The authors reported that TCR beta sequences could predict HLA-A and HLA-B alleles. These predictions were accurate for most subjects in the first cohort. TCR beta V- and J-gene trimming was later associated with a missense DCLRE1C variant.

Turning to this clone: Its antigen is as yet unknown. The same CDR3 is also encoded by other DNA sequences in this sample.

The clonotype was recovered from a man aged 25 to 45 in good health and CMV-seronegative. The chain employs TRBV18 and TRBJ1-5; 8 bases match TRBD1. Sequencing input: PBMCs. The CDR3: CASSPGQGSNQPQHF. Written as DNA, the CDR3 is TGTGCCAGCTCACCAGGACAGGGTTCCAATCAGCCCCAGCATTTT.